This note documents a single T cell receptor beta chain sequence. Per the original methods: Reference gene primers were amplified, and this amplification served to estimate nucleated cell counts. The repertoire was sequenced with immunoSEQ multiplex PCR; TCRdb's copy has only in-frame clones and lacks some. The V and J calls and clone size come from that table; D and trimming were worked out from the DNA. The sample yields approximately 160,000 clones, around four fifths seen once. This sample is part of a study of blood T cell repertoires in COVID-19. Study-level background: The study drew acute and convalescent COVID-19 samples from the United States, Italy and Spain. Sources were T cells, B-cell-depleted T cells, or PBMCs; the material itself was cDNA or gDNA.

The CDR3 spans 14 residues. The chain joins TRBV21-1 to TRBJ2-2; TRBD1, as called in the table, went unchecked against the DNA. TRBV21-1 is a pseudogene. Sequenced material: peripheral blood. This sequence originates from a man aged 65 to 79 with acute or convalescent COVID-19. DNA for the CDR3: TGTGCCAGCGTAGCAGGGGGCCCCACCGGGGAGCTGTTTTTT. The encoded protein is CASVAGGPTGELFF.